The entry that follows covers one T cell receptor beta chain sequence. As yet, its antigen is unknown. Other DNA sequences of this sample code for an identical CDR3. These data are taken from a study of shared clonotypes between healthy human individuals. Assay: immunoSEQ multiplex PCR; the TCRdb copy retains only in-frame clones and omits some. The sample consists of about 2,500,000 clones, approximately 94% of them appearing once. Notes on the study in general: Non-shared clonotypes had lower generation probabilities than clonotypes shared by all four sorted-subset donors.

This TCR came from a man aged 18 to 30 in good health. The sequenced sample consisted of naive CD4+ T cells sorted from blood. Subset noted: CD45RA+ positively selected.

CDR3 region: CASSEIPYEQYF. CDR3 DNA: TGTGCCAGCAGTGAGATTCCTTACGAGCAGTACTTC. The chain is built from TRBV6-1 and TRBJ2-7; no clear D gene. This CDR3 comprises 12 residues. Trimming shortened V by 3 bases and J by 4 bases, and 7 bases separated the two germline ends. The V gene's germline CDR1 is MNHNS and CDR2 SASEGT.